This passage covers 15 T cell receptor beta chains from one sample sequenced in a study of post-analysis software for immune sequencing data. Overall study findings and caveats: Comparison of patients with controls showed 5 or 6 TRBV segments more frequent in patients, TRBV5-6, TRBV5-1 and TRBV20-1 among them.

For these receptors, no antigen is known. The TCR beta cDNA libraries carried unique molecular identifiers. TCRdb re-derived calls from the PCR reads in MiXCR, one entry per CDR3 protein. The sample includes some 690,000 distinct CDR3 sequences, less than 35% of them seen just once. The specimen was blood. Receptors were obtained from a girl aged 5 to 17 with multiple sclerosis.

This clonotype turned up a few times. The chain uses TRBV6-1 and TRBJ2-7, with D possibly matching TRBD2 (7 bases). The end of the DNA is better explained by TRBJ2-5, so the J call may be wrong. Germline V CDR1 and CDR2: MNHNS, SASEGT. The CDR3 runs 14 residues. The CDR3, as DNA: TGTGCCAGCATTCCAAGGGGGGGCGGTGAGACCCAGTACTTC. It encodes CASIPRGGGETQYF.

V gene TRBV29-1 combines with J gene TRBJ2-1; tentatively, D is TRBD2 (6 bases). The germline V gene has CDR1 SQVTM and CDR2 ANQGSEA. The CDR3 totals 14 residues. Trimming removed 2 bases at V and 2 bases at J, with 10 bases between. The CDR3 region is CSVETSLTYNEQFF. The CDR3 nucleotides are TGCAGCGTTGAAACTAGCCTCACCTACAATGAGCAGTTCTTC.

This rearrangement joins TRBV3-1 to TRBJ2-5, with D hard to call. The CDR3 runs 13 residues. Germline V gene sequence: CDR1 LGHDT, CDR2 YNNKEL (reference sequence). V was trimmed by 3 bases and J by 11 bases, leaving 16 bases between them. The CDR3 DNA is TGTGCCAGCAGCCATGCGGACGCAAATGAGCAGTACTTC. This translates into CASSHADANEQYF.

This clonotype was counted ten times or more. The chain couples TRBV5-1 to TRBJ2-7; TRBD1 aligns across 9 bases. Germline trimming cut 2 bases from V and 4 bases from J; bases unmatched to any gene: 7. CDR1 is SGHRS and CDR2 is YFSETQ in the germline V gene. This CDR3 region has 15 residues. The CDR3 reads CASSLSPGQGYEQYF. The CDR3 DNA follows: TGCGCCAGCAGCTTATCACCGGGACAGGGTTACGAGCAGTACTTC.

Only a few counts were recorded for this clonotype. The chain employs TRBV6-4 and TRBJ2-3; unclear D gene. Germline CDR1 is MRHNA and CDR2 is SNTAGT. Between the trimmed V and J ends, which lost 3 bases and 2 bases, there was a span of 6 bases. The CDR3 totals 13 residues. CDR3 nucleotide sequence: TGTGCCAGCAGTGAAGTTTTCACAGATACGCAGTATTTT. Its translation: CASSEVFTDTQYF.

This clonotype was recorded a few times. This chain links TRBV10-1 with TRBJ2-1; tentative D call: TRBD2 (5 bases). The length of the CDR3 is 14 residues. Germline lookup yields CDR1 WNHNN and CDR2 SYGVQD (reference sequence). The V end was cut by 3 bases, the J end by 5 bases, with 11 bases between. CDR3 residues: CASSETGFNNEQFF. The CDR3 DNA reads TGCGCCAGCAGTGAAACGGGATTCAACAATGAGCAGTTCTTC.

The chain combines TRBV20-1 with TRBJ2-3, with TRBD2 as a possible D gene (5 bases). CDR1 and CDR2 (germline): DFQATT, SNEGSKA (reference sequence). CDR3 size: 14 residues. V was clipped by 3 bases and J by 6 bases, with 16 bases between them. This CDR3 reads CSARVQQRADTQYF. The CDR3 nucleotides read TGCAGTGCTAGGGTGCAGCAGAGGGCTGATACGCAGTATTTT.

This clonotype was seen more than once but under ten times. The V and J genes are TRBV12-5 and TRBJ2-3; tentatively, D is TRBD1 (6 bases). Per germline, CDR1 LGHNT and CDR2 FRNRAP. The CDR3 loop spans 17 amino acids. Trimming left V 2 bases short and J 3 bases short, with 18 bases between. CDR3 region: CASGLPGAIGGTDTQYF. The CDR3 DNA reads TGTGCTAGTGGTTTGCCAGGGGCTATAGGGGGAACAGATACGCAGTATTTT.

The chain couples TRBV6-5 to TRBJ2-3, with 11 bases matching TRBD1. The CDR3 length is 14 residues. Germline assignment: CDR1 MNHEY and CDR2 SVGAGI. V was pared by 8 bases and J by 6 bases, with 7 bases of the junction left unmatched. DNA of the CDR3: TGTGCCAGCGGAGGACAGGGGGCGGGGGATACGCAGTATTTT. Amino acids: CASGGQGAGDTQYF.

The chain joins TRBV28 to TRBJ2-7; 7 bases are a match to TRBD2. Per the germline V gene, CDR1 is MDHEN and CDR2 is SYDVKM. This CDR3 has 13 amino acids. The trim removed 5 bases at V and 12 bases at J, leaving 13 bases unmatched. The CDR3 sequence: CASSTPGGRDRYF. DNA for the CDR3: TGTGCCAGCAGTACCCCGGGAGGAAGAGACAGGTACTTC.

The rearrangement uses TRBV12-3 or TRBV12-4 and TRBJ2-7, with unresolved D. The closer fit of TRBJ2-5 to the DNA end suggests the J call may be wrong. CDR3 size: 13 residues. The CDR3, as DNA: TGTGCCAGCAGTTTACCCAGGATAGAGACCCAGTACTTC. Translating it yields CASSLPRIETQYF.

There are a few counts of this clonotype. V and J are TRBV5-6 and TRBJ2-7; TRBD1 or TRBD2 may be the D gene (5 bases each). V shed 3 bases and J shed 4 bases, with 8 bases lying between them. Germline CDR1 reads SGHDT; CDR2 reads YYEEEE. The CDR3 extends over 12 amino acids. The CDR3 DNA follows: TGTGCCAGCAGCTGGGGACGGTACGAGCAGTACTTC. Its translation is CASSWGRYEQYF. The full variable domain, with the rest looked up from reference TRBV5-6 and TRBJ2-7, is DAGVTQSPTHLIKTRGQQVTLRCSPKSGHDTVSWYQQALGQGPQFIFQYYEEEERQRGNFPDRFSGHQFPNYSSELNVNALLLGDSALYLCASSWGRYEQYFGPGTRLTVT.

This clonotype appeared a few times. The rearrangement uses TRBV7-2 and TRBJ2-5; D could derive from TRBD1 or TRBD2 (5 bases each). Trimming removed 5 bases at V and 7 bases at J, with 17 bases between. The CDR3 has 14 amino acids. Germline CDR1 and CDR2: SGHTA and FQGNSA. DNA of the CDR3: TGTGCCAGCAGCCCCGTGTACGGGGCTGGGACCCAGTACTTC. As protein: CASSPVYGAGTQYF.

This chain connects TRBV24-1 to TRBJ2-2, with D perhaps assigned TRBD1 or TRBD2 (6 bases each). The germline V gene has CDR1 KGHDR and CDR2 SFDVKD. Trimming shortened V by 0 bases and J by 7 bases, and 14 bases separated the two germline ends. CDR3 length: 16 residues. The CDR3 coding sequence is TGTGCCACCAGTGATTTGAGGAGGGGGACAAGCGGGGAGCTGTTTTTT. Its translation: CATSDLRRGTSGELFF.

This clonotype occurred many times. This chain joins TRBV12-5 and TRBJ2-5; D unclear. CDR1 and CDR2 from the germline V gene are LGHNT and FRNRAP. This CDR3 is 12 amino acids long. Trimming took off 4 bases at V and 5 bases at J, with 8 bases between the two ends. In nucleotides, the CDR3 is TGTGCTAGTGGTTGGTCTCCCGAGACCCAGTACTTC. This encodes CASGWSPETQYF.